This TCR beta chain was captured in a study of OX40 agonist ivuxolimab in advanced cancers. Samples were taken at baseline and on day 1 of cycles 4 and 7. This CDR3 spans 13 amino acids. V lost 4 bases to trimming and J lost 4 bases, with 9 bases between them. Looked up from germline, CDR1 is SGHTA and CDR2 is FQGTGA. Comment on this clone: What it binds is unknown.

Whole-study findings and limits: Expanded clones tended on average to be more numerous among CD8+ T cells than CD4+.

Some clones are missing from TCRdb's copy, which holds only in-frame ones; the method was immunoSEQ multiplex PCR. This sample yields tens of thousands of clones, of which approximately 87% are seen a single time; 0.7% to 0.9% belongs to the top ten. This sequence was found in an adult with an advanced solid tumor such as melanoma, head and neck, liver or kidney cancer. The V call is TRBV7-3, the J call TRBJ2-3, with D perhaps matching TRBD2 (6 bases). Source: CD4+ or CD8+ T cells sorted from blood, taken in a trial of the OX40 agonist ivuxolimab. CDR3 residues: CASSSGEADTQYF. The CDR3, as DNA: TGTGCCAGCAGCTCGGGGGAAGCAGATACGCAGTATTTT.